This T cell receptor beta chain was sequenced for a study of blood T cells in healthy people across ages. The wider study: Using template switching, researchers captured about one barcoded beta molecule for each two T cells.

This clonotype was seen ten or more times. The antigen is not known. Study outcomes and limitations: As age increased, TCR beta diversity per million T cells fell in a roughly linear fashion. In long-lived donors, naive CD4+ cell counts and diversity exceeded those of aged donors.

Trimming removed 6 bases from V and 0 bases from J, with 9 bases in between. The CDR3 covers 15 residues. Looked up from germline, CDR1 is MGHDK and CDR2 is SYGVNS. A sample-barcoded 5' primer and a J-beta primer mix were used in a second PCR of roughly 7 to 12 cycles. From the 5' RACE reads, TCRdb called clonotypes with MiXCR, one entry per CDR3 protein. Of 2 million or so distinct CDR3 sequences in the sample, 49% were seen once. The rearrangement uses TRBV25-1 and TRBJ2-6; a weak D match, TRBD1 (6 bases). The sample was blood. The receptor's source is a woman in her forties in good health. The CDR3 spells CASRDRYSGANVLTF. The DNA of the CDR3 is TGTGCCAGCAGGGACAGATACTCTGGGGCCAACGTCCTGACTTTC. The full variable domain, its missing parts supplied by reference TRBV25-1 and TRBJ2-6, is EADIYQTPRYLVIGTGKKITLECSQTMGHDKMYWYQQDPGMELHLIHYSYGVNSTEKGDLSSESTVSRIRTEHFPLTLESARPSHTSQYLCASRDRYSGANVLTFGAGSRLTVL.